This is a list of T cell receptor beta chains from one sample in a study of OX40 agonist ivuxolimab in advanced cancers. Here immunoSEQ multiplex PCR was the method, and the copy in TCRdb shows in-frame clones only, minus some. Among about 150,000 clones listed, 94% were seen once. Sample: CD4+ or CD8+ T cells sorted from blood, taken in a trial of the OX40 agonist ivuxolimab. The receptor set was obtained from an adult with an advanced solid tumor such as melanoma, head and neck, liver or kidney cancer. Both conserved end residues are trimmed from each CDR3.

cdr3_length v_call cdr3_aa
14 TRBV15 ATSAVGGRGHTEAF
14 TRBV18 ASSLTGLDSGNTIY
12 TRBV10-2 ASRRTGETYEQY
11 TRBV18 ASSPTGEDTQY
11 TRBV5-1 ASNIQGRDEQF
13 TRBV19 ASSIARSSGNTIY
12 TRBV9 ASSVDASGGIQF
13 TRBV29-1 SVDQGTSGGETQY
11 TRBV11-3 ASSSGNSNEQF
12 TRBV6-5 ASSYYRQNAGYT
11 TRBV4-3 ASSRDSNQPQH
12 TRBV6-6 ATSTRESYNEQF
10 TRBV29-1 SVEPGTDTQY
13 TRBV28 ASSLQSRVIYEQY
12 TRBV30 ACPAAGAYNEQF
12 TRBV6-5 ASSGGSTYNEQF
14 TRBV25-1 ASTARLADLGNEQF
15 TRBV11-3 ASSLDGGLVKENEQF
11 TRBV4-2 ASSQEYTQPQH
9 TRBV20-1 SARETTLIT
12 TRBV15 ATSSLGAGNTIY
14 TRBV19 ASSIVTSGGPYEQY
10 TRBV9 ASSVVGGLAF
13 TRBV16 ASSQYGRMNTEAF
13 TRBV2 ASSPQGARNSPLH
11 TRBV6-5 ASSYWANYEQY
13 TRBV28 ASSFSSGGPYEQY